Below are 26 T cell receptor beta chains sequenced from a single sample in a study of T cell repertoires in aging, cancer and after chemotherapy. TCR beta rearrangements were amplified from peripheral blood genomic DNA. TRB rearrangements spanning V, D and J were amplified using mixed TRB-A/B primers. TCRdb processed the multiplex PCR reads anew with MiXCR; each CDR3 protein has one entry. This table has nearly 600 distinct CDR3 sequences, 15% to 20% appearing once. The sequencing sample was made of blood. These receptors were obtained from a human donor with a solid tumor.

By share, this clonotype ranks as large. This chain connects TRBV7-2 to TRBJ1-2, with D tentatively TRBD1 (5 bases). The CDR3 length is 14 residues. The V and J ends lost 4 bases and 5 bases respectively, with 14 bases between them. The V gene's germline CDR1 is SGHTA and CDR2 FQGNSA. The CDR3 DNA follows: TGTGCCAGCAGCTGGGCCGACAGCCCGTATGGCTACACCTTC. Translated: CASSWADSPYGYTF.

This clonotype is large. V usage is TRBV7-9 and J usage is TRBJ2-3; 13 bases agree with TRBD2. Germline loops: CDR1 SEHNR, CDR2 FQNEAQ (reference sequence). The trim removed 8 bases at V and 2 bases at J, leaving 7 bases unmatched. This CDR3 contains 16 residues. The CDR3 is CASGGTSGTITDTQYF. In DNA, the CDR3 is TGTGCCAGCGGGGGGACTAGCGGGACCATCACAGATACGCAGTATTTT. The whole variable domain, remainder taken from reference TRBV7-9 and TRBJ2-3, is DTGVSQNPRHKITKRGQNVTFRCDPISEHNRLYWYRQTLGQGPEFLTYFQNEAQLEKSRLLSDRFSAERPKGSFSTLEIQRTEQGDSAMYLCASGGTSGTITDTQYFGPGTRLTVL.

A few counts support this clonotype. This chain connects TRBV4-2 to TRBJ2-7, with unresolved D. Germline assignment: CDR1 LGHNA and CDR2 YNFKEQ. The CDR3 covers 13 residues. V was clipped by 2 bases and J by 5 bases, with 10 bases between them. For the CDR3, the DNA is TGTGCCAGCAGCCAACCCTTTGGAGACGAGCAGTACTTC. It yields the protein CASSQPFGDEQYF.

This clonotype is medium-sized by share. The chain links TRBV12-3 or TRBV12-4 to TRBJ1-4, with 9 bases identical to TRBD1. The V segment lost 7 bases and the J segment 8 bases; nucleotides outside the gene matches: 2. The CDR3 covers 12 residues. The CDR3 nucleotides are TGTGCCAGCACCACAGGGGGCGAAAAACTGTTTTTT. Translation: CASTTGGEKLFF.

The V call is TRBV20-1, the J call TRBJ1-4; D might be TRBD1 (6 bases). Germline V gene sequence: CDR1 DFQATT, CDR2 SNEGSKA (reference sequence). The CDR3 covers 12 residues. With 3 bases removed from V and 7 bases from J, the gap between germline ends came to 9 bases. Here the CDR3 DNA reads TGCAGTGCTAGGCACAGGGTTGAAAAACTGTTTTTT. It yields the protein CSARHRVEKLFF.

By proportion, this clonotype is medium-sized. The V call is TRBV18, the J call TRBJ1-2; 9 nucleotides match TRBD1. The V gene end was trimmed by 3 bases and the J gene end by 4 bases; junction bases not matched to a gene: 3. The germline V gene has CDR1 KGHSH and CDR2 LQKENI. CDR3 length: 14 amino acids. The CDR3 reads CASSPGQGLYGYTF. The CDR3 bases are TGTGCCAGCTCACCGGGACAGGGACTCTATGGCTACACCTTC.

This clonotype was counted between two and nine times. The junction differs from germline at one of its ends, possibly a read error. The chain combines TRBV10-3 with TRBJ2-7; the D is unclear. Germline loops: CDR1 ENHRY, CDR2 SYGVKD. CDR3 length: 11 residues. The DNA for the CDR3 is TGCGCCAGCAGTGGCTCCTACGAGCAGTACTTC. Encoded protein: CASSGSYEQYF.

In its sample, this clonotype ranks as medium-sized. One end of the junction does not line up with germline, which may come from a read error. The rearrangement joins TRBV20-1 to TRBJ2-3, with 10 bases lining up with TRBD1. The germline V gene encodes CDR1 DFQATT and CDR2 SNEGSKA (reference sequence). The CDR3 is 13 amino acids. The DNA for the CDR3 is TGTAGGCCGGACAGGGGGGGCACAGATACGCAGTATTTT. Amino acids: CRPDRGGTDTQYF.

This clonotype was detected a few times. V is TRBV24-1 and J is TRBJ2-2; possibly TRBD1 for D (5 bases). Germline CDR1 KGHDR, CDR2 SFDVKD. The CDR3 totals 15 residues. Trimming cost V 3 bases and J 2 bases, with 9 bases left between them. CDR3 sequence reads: CATSDQRGNTGELFF. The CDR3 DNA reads TGTGCCACCAGTGATCAAAGGGGAAACACCGGGGAGCTGTTTTTT.

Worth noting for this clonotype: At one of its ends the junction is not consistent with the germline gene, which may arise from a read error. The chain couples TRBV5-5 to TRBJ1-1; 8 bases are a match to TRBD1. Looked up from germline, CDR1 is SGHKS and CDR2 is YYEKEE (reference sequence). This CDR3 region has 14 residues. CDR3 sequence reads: CASSIRDRNTKAFF. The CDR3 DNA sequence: TGTGCCAGCAGCATCCGGGACAGGAACACTAAAGCTTTCTTT.

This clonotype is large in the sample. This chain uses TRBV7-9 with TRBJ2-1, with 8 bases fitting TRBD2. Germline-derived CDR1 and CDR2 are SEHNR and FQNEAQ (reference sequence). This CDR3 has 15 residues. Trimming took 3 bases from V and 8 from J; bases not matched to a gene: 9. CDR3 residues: CASSFDGGAWDEQFF. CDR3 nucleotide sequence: TGTGCCAGCAGCTTCGACGGGGGGGCCTGGGATGAGCAGTTCTTC.

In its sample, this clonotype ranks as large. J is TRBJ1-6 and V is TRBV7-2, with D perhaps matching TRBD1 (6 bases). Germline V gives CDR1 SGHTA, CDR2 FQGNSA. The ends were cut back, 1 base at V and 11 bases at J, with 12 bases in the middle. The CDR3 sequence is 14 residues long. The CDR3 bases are TGTGCCAGCAGCTTAGGGTATGAGGGGGCACCCCTCCACTTT. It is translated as CASSLGYEGAPLHF.

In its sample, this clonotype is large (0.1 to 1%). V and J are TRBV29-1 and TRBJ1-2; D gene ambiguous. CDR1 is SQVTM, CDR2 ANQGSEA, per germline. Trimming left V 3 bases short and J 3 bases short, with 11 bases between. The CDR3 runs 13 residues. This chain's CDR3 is CSVEPIRDYGYTF. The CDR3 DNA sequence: TGCAGCGTTGAGCCGATAAGGGACTATGGCTACACCTTC. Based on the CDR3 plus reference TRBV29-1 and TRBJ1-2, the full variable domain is SAVISQKPSRDICQRGTSLTIQCQVDSQVTMMFWYRQQPGQSLTLIATANQGSEATYESGFVIDKFPISRPNLTFSTLTVSNMSPEDSSIYLCSVEPIRDYGYTFGSGTRLTVV.

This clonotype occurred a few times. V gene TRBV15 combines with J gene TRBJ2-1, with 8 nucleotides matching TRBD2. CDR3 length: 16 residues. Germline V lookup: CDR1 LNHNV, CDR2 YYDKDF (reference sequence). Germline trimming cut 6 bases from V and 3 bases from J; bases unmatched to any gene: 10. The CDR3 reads CATRPIAGPYYNEQFF. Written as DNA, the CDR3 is TGTGCCACCAGGCCAATAGCGGGGCCTTACTACAATGAGCAGTTCTTC. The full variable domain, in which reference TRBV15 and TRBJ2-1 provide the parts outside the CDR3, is DAMVIQNPRYQVTQFGKPVTLSCSQTLNHNVMYWYQQKSSQAPKLLFHYYDKDFNNEADTPDNFQSRRPNTSFCFLDIRSPGLGDTAMYLCATRPIAGPYYNEQFFGPGTRLTVL.

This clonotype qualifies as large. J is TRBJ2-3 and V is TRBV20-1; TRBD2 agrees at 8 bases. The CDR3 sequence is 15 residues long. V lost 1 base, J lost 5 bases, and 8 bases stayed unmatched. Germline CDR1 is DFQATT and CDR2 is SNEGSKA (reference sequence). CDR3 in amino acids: CSARVAGGTGDTQYF. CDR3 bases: TGCAGTGCTAGAGTCGCGGGGGGCACCGGAGATACGCAGTATTTT.

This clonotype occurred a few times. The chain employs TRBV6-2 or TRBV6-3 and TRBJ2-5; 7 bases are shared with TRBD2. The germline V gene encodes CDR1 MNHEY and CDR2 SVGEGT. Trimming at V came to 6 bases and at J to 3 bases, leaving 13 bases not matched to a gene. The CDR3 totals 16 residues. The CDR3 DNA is TGTGCCAGCAGCCCCCAGGGTTGGCGGGAGAAAGAGACCCAGTACTTC. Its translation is CASSPQGWREKETQYF.

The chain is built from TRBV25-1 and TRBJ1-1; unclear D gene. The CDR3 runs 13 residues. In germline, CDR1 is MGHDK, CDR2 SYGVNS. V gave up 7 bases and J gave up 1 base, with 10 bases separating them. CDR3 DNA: TGTGCCAGCATTGGAATGGGGAACACTGAAGCTTTCTTT. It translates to CASIGMGNTEAFF. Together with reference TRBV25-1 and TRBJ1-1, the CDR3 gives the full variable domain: EADIYQTPRYLVIGTGKKITLECSQTMGHDKMYWYQQDPGMELHLIHYSYGVNSTEKGDLSSESTVSRIRTEHFPLTLESARPSHTSQYLCASIGMGNTEAFFGQGTRLTVV.

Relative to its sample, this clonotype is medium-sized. The CDR3 here is CASSEEGVGTEAFF. CDR3 DNA: TGTGCCAGCAGCGAAGAGGGGGTTGGCACTGAAGCTTTCTTT. This sequence joins TRBV7-9 and TRBJ1-1, with D possibly TRBD1 on 6 matching bases. CDR3 length: 14 amino acids. The germline V gene encodes CDR1 SEHNR and CDR2 FQNEAQ (reference sequence). The V end lost 5 bases, the J end lost 4 bases, and 14 bases lay between the germline ends.

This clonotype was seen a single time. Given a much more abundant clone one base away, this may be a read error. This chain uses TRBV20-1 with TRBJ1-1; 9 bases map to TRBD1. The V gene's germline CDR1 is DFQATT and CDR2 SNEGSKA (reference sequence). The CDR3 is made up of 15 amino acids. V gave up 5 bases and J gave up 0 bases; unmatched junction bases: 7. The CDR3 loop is CSAGQDRGLNTEAFF. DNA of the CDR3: TGCAGTGCTGGACAGGACAGGGGACTGAACACTGAAGCTTTCTTT.

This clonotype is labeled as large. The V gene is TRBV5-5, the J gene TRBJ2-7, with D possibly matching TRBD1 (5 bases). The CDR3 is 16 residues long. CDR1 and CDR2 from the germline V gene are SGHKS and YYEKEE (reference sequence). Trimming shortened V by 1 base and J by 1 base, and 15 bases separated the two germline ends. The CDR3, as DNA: TGTGCCAGCAGCTTGTCGGTCGCGCAGGGATCCTACGAGCAGTACTTC. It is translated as CASSLSVAQGSYEQYF.

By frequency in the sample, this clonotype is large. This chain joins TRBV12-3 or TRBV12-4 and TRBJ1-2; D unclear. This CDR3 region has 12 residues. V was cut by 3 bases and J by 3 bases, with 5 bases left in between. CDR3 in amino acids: CASSLGYYGYTF. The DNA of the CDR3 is TGTGCCAGCAGTTTGGGCTACTATGGCTACACCTTC.

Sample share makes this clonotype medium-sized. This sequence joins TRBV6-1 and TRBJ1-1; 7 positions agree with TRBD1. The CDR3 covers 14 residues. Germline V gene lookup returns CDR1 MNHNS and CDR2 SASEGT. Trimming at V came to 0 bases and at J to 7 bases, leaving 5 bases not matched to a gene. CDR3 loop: CASSEAQGGGEAFF. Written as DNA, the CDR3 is TGTGCCAGCAGTGAAGCGCAAGGGGGCGGTGAAGCTTTCTTT.

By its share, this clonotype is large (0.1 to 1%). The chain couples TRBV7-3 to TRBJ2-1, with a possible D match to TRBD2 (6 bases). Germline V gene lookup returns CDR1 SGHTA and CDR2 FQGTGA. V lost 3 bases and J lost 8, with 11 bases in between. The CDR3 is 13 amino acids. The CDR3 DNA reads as TGTGCCAGCAGCTTCGGGGGAGGTCATGAGCAGTTCTTC. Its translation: CASSFGGGHEQFF.

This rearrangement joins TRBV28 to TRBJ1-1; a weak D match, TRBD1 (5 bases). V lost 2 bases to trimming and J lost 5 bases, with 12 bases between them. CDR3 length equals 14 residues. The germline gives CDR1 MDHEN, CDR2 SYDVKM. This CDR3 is CASSLDAGRTEAFF. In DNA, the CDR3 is TGTGCCAGCAGTTTAGACGCAGGGAGGACTGAAGCTTTCTTT.

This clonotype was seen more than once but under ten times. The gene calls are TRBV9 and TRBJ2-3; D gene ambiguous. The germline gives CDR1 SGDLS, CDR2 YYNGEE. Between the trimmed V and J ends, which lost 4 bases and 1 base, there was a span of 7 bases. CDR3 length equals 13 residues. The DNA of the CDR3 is TGTGCCAGCAGCCCGGACGGCACAGATACGCAGTATTTT. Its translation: CASSPDGTDTQYF. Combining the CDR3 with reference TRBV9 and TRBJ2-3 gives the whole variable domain DSGVTQTPKHLITATGQRVTLRCSPRSGDLSVYWYQQSLDQGLQFLIQYYNGEERAKGNILERFSAQQFPDLHSELNLSSLELGDSALYFCASSPDGTDTQYFGPGTRLTVL.

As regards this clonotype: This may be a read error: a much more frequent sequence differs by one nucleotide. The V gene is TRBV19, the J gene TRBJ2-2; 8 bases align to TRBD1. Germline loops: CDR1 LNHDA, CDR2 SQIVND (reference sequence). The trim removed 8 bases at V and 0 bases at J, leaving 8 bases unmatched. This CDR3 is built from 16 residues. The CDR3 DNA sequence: TGTGCCAGTTCTACCAGACAGGGGTCGAACACCGGGGAGCTGTTTTTT. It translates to CASSTRQGSNTGELFF.